This T cell receptor (beta chain) was captured by sequencing in a study of CD8+ T cells in alopecia areata. Study observations and caveats: Elevated clonality characterized lesional scalp relative to normal scalp, particularly in alopecia totalis/universalis.

The germline CDR1 and CDR2 sequences are WSHSY and SAAADI. CDR3 length equals 12 residues. The ends were cut back, 4 bases at V and 7 bases at J, with 8 bases in the middle. TCR sequencing used cDNA made by reverse transcription of extracted RNA. The data were produced by immunoSEQ multiplex PCR, yet TCRdb's version contains in-frame clones alone and is incomplete. The sample includes over 200,000 clones, around 62% of them seen just once. This clone was seen once. Its specificity is unknown. The specimen was CD4+ T cells sorted from blood, collected at week 0. The gene calls are TRBV10-2 and TRBJ1-5; D is undetermined. The origin of this receptor is a human donor with alopecia areata. The CDR3 loop reads CASSGGSQPQHF. The DNA for the CDR3 is TGCGCCAGCAGTGGAGGGAGCCAGCCCCAGCATTTT.